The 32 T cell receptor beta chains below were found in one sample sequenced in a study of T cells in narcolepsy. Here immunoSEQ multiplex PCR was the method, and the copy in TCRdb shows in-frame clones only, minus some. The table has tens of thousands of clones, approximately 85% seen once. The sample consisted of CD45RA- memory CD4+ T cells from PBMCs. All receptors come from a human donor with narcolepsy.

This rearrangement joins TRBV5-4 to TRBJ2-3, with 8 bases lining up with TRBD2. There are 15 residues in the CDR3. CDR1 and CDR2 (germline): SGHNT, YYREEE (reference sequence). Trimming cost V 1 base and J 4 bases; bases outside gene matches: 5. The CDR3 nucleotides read TGTGCCAGCAGCTTGAACCCGCGGGGGGCAGATACGCAGTATTTT. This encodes CASSLNPRGADTQYF.

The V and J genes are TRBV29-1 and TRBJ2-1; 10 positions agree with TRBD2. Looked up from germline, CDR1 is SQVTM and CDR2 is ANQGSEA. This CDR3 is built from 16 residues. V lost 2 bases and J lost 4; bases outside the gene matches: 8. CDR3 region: CSVELLTSGLYNEQFF. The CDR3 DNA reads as TGCAGCGTTGAATTATTGACTAGCGGGCTGTACAATGAGCAGTTCTTC.

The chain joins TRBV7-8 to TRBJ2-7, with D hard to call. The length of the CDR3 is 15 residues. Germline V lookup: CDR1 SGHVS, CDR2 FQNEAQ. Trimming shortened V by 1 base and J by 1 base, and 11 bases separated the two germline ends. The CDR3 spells CASSLGHRMSYEQYF. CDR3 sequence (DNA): TGTGCCAGCAGCTTAGGACATCGCATGTCCTACGAGCAGTACTTC.

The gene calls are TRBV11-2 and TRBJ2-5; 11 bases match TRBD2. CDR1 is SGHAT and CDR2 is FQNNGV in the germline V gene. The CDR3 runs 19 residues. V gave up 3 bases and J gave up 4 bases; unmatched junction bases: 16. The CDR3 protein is CASSFSSLVAGGQGETQYF. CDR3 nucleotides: TGTGCCAGCAGCTTTAGTTCTTTAGTAGCGGGAGGGCAGGGAGAGACCCAGTACTTC.

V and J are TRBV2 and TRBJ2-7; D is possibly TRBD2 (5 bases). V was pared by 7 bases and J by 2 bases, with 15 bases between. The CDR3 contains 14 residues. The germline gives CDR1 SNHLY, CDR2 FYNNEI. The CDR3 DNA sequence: TGTGCCAGCAATTCGGGAACACTCACCTACGAGCAGTACTTC. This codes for CASNSGTLTYEQYF.

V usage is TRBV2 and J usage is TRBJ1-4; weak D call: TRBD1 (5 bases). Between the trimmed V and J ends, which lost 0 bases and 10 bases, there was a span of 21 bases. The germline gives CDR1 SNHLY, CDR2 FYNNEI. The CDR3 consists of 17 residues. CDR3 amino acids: CASSEALFSGDAGKLFF. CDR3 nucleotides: TGTGCCAGCAGTGAAGCTTTATTTTCGGGGGATGCTGGAAAACTGTTTTTT.

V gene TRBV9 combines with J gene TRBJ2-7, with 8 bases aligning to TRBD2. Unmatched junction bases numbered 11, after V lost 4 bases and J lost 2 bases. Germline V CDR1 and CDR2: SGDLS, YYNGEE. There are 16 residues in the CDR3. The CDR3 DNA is TGTGCCAGCAGCCCCCTAGGTAGCGGGGCCCCCTACGAGCAGTACTTC. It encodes CASSPLGSGAPYEQYF.

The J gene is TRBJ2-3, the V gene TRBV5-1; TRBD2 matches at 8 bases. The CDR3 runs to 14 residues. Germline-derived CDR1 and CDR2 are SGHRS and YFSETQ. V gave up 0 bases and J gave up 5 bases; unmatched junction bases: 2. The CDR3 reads CASSLGLAGDTQYF. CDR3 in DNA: TGCGCCAGCAGCTTGGGGCTAGCGGGAGATACGCAGTATTTT.

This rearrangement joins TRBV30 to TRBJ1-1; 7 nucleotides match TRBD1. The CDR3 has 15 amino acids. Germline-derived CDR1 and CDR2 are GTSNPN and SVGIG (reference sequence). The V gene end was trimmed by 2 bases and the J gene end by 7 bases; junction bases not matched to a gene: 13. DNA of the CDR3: TGTGCCTGGAGTATGACTGCCAGGGGGAGTGGTGAAGCTTTCTTT. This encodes CAWSMTARGSGEAFF.

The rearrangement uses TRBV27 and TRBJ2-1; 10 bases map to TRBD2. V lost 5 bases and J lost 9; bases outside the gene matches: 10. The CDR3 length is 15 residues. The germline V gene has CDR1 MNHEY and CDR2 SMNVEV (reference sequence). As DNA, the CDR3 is TGTGCCAGCAGTCTTAGAGCGGGAGGGAAGGGTGAGCAGTTCTTC. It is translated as CASSLRAGGKGEQFF.

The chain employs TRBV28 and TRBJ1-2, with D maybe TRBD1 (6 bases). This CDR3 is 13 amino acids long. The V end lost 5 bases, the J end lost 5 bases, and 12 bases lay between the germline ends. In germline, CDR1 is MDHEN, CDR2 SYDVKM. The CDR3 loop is CASSPSGVYGYTF. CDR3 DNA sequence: TGTGCCAGCAGTCCATCAGGGGTTTATGGCTACACCTTC.

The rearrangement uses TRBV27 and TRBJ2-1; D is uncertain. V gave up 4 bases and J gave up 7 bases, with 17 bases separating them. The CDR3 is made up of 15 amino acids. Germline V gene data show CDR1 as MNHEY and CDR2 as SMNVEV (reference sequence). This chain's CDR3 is CASSSLDWNSNEQFF. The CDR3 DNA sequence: TGTGCCAGCAGTTCCCTAGACTGGAACTCTAATGAGCAGTTCTTC.

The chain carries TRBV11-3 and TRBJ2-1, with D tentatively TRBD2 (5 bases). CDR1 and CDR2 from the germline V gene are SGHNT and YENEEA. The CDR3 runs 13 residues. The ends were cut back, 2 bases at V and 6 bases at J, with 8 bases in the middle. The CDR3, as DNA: TGTGCCAGCAGCTTAACCAGCGGCAATGAGCAGTTCTTC. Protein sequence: CASSLTSGNEQFF.

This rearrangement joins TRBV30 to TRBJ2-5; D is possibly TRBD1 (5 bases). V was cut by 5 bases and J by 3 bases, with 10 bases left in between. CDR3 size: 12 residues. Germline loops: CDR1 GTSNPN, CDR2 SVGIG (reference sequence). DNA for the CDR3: TGTGCCTGGGCACAGGTAAAAGAGACCCAGTACTTC. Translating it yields CAWAQVKETQYF. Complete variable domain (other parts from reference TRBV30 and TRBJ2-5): SQTIHQWPATLVQPVGSPLSLECTVEGTSNPNLYWYRQAAGRGLQLLFYSVGIGQISSEVPQNLSASRPQDRQFILSSKKLLLSDSGFYLCAWAQVKETQYFGPGTRLLVL.

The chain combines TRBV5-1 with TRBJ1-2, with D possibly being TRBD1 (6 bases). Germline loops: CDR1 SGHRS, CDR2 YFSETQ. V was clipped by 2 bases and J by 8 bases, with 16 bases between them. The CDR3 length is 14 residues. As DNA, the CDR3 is TGCGCCAGCAGCTTAGGGACACCTGCGGGCGGCTACACCTTC. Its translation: CASSLGTPAGGYTF.

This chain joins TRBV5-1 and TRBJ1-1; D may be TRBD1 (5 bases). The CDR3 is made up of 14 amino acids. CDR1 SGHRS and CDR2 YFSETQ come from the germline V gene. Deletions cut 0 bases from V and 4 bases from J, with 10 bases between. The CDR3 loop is CASSLARVGTEAFF. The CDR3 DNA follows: TGCGCCAGCAGCTTGGCCAGGGTTGGCACTGAAGCTTTCTTT.

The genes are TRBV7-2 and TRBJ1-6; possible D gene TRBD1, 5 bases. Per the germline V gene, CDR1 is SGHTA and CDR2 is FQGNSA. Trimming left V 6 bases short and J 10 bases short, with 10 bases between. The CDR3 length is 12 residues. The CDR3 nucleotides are TGTGCCAGCAGGGGGCTCGGGTCACCCCTCCACTTT. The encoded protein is CASRGLGSPLHF. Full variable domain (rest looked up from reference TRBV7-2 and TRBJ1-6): GAGVSQSPSNKVTEKGKDVELRCDPISGHTALYWYRQSLGQGLEFLIYFQGNSAPDKSGLPSDRFSAERTGGSVSTLTIQRTQQEDSAVYLCASRGLGSPLHFGNGTRLTVT.

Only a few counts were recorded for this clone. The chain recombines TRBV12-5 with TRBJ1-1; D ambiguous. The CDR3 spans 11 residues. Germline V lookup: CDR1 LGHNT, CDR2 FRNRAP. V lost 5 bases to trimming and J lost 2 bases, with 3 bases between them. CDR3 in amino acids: CASGPNTEAFF. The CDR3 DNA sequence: TGTGCTAGTGGTCCTAACACTGAAGCTTTCTTT.

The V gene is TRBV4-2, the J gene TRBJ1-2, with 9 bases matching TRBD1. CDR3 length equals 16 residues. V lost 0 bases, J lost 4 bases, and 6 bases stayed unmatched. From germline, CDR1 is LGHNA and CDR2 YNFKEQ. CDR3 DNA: TGTGCCAGCAGCCAAGATACAGGGGGCTCTCTCTATGGCTACACCTTC. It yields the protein CASSQDTGGSLYGYTF.

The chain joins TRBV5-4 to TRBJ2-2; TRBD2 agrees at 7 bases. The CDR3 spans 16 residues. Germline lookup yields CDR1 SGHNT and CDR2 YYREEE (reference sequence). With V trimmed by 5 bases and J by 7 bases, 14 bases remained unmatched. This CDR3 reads CASRDPQAGEVGELFF. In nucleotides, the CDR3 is TGTGCCAGCAGGGACCCCCAGGCGGGAGAGGTCGGGGAGCTGTTTTTT.

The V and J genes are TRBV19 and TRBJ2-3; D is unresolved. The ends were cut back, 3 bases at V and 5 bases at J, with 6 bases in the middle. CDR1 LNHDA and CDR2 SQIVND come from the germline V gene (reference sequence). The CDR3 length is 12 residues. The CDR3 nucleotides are TGTGCCAGTAGTATTGAGGTAGATACGCAGTATTTT. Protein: CASSIEVDTQYF.

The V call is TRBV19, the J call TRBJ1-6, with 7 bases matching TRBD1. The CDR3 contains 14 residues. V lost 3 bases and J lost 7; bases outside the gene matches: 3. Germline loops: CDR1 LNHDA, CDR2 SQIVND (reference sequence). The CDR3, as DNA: TGTGCCAGTAGTATCCGGGACAGAAATTCACCCCTCCACTTT. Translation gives CASSIRDRNSPLHF.

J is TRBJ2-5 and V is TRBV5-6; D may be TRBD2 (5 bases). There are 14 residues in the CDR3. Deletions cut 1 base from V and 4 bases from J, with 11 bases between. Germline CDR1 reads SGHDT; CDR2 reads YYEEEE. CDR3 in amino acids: CASSLRVGVETQYF. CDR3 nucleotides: TGTGCCAGCAGCTTGAGGGTCGGGGTAGAGACCCAGTACTTC.

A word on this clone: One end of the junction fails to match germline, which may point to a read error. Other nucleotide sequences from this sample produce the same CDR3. DNA of the CDR3: TGCGCCAGTAGTATCTCAGGTGCGGGGGGCGAGCAGTACTTC. Amino acid sequence: CASSISGAGGEQYF. The J gene is TRBJ2-7, the V gene TRBV19, with 8 nucleotides matching TRBD2. Germline V CDR1 and CDR2: LNHDA, SQIVND (reference sequence). This CDR3 is built from 14 residues.

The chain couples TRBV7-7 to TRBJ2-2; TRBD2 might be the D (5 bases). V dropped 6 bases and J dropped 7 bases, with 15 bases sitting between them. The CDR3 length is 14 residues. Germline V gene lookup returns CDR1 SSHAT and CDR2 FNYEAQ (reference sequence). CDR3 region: CASRPGPGIGELFF. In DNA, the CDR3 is TGTGCCAGCAGACCCGGCCCGGGGATCGGGGAGCTGTTTTTT.

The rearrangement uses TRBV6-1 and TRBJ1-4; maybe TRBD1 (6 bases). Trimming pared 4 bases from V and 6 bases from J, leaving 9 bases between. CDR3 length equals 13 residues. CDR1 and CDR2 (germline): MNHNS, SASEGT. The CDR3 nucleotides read TGTGCCAGCAGTGGCCACAGGGATGAAAAACTGTTTTTT. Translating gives CASSGHRDEKLFF.

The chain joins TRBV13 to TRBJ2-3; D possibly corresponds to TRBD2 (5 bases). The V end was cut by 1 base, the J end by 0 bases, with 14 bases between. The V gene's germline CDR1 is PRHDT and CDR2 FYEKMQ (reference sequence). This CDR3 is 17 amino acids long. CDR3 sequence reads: CASSLAPATTSTDTQYF. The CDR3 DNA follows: TGTGCCAGCAGCTTAGCCCCAGCGACTACTAGCACAGATACGCAGTATTTT.

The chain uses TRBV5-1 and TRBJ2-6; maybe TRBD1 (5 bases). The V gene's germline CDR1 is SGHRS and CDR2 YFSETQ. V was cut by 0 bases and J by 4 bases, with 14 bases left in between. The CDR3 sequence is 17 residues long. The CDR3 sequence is CASSLETVQRGANVLTF. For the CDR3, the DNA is TGCGCCAGCAGCTTGGAGACAGTACAAAGAGGGGCCAACGTCCTGACTTTC.

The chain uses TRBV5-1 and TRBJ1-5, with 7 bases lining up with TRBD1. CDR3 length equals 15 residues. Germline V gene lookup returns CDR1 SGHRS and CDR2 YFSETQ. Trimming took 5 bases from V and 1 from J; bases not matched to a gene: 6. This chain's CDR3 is CASRKTGTSNQPQHF. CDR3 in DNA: TGCGCCAGCAGGAAGACAGGGACCAGCAATCAGCCCCAGCATTTT.

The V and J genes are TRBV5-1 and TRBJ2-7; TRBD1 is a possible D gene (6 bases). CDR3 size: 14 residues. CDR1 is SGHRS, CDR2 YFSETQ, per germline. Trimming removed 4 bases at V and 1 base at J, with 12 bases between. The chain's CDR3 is CASSLLDRSYEQYF. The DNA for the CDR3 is TGCGCCAGCAGCCTCCTGGACAGATCCTACGAGCAGTACTTC.

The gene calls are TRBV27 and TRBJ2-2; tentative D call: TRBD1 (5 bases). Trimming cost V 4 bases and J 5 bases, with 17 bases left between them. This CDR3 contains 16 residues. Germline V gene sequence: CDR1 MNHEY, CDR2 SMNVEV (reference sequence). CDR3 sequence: CASSSYTRAGTGELFF. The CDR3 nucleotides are TGTGCCAGCAGTTCCTACACCCGGGCAGGGACCGGGGAGCTGTTTTTT.

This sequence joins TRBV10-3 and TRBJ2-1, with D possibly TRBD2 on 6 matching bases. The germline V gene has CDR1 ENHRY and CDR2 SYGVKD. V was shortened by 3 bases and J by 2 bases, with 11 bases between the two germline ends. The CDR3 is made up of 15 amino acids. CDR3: CAISDPGETYNEQFF. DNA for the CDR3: TGTGCCATCAGTGATCCGGGAGAAACCTACAATGAGCAGTTCTTC.